The 10 T cell receptor beta chains in this list originate from one sample, sequenced in a study of vaccination and CD4 T cells after COVID-19. Via MiXCR, TCRdb re-called the PCR reads, giving one row per CDR3 protein. The sample lists about 19,000 distinct CDR3 sequences; approximately 59% were seen once. Material: CD4+ T cells from blood, obtained before SARS-CoV-2 vaccination. The receptors come from a human donor who had recovered from COVID-19.

This clonotype showed up just a few times. This rearrangement joins TRBV7-9 to TRBJ1-6; D is undetermined. The V and J ends lost 5 bases and 10 bases respectively, with 15 bases between them. The CDR3 sequence is 14 residues long. Germline CDR1 SEHNR, CDR2 FQNEAQ (reference sequence). CDR3 in DNA: TGTGCCAGCAGCCCCTTACGGACGGGGTCACCCCTCCACTTT. Translation: CASSPLRTGSPLHF.

The chain uses TRBV11-3 and TRBJ1-6; the D gene is possibly TRBD1 (5 bases). Between the trimmed V and J ends, which lost 5 bases and 7 bases, there was a span of 12 bases. Germline CDR1 SGHNT, CDR2 YENEEA. The CDR3 sequence is 14 residues long. The CDR3 DNA follows: TGTGCCAGCAGCCAAGGAGGGGTCAATTCACCCCTCCACTTT. It codes for CASSQGGVNSPLHF.

The chain links TRBV28 to TRBJ2-2; D might be TRBD2 (6 bases). This CDR3 region has 13 residues. CDR1 is MDHEN and CDR2 is SYDVKM in the germline V gene. V was cut by 5 bases and J by 7 bases, with 11 bases left in between. CDR3 nucleotides: TGTGCCAGCAGTCGAAGCGGGTACGGGGAGCTGTTTTTT. This encodes CASSRSGYGELFF.

In this sample, this clonotype turned up once. This sequence joins TRBV6-2 or TRBV6-3 and TRBJ2-1, with 7 bases lining up with TRBD2. This CDR3 comprises 17 residues. The germline V gene encodes CDR1 MNHEY and CDR2 SVGEGT. The V gene end was trimmed by 7 bases and the J gene end by 2 bases; junction bases not matched to a gene: 14. The CDR3 reads CASTYRTRWGTYNEQFF. CDR3 in DNA: TGTGCCAGCACCTACAGGACTAGATGGGGGACCTACAATGAGCAGTTCTTC.

The rearrangement joins TRBV6-2 or TRBV6-3 to TRBJ2-1, with a weak D call TRBD2 (6 bases). V dropped 6 bases and J dropped 7 bases, with 22 bases sitting between them. Germline-derived CDR1 and CDR2 are MNHEY and SVGEGT. The CDR3 has 16 amino acids. CDR3 region: CASRRPLMGGVNEQFF. The CDR3 DNA follows: TGTGCCAGCAGGCGACCCTTGATGGGGGGTGTGAATGAGCAGTTCTTC.

The chain couples TRBV20-1 to TRBJ2-3; possible D gene TRBD2, 7 bases. There are 13 residues in the CDR3. Looked up from germline, CDR1 is DFQATT and CDR2 is SNEGSKA (reference sequence). Trimming stripped 2 bases from V and 9 bases from J, with 15 bases between. The CDR3: CSARPTGGRTQYF. CDR3 coding DNA: TGCAGTGCTAGACCCACGGGGGGCAGGACGCAGTATTTT.

The chain links TRBV2 to TRBJ1-2; possibly TRBD1 for D (6 bases). The CDR3 has 14 residues. Trimming removed 7 bases from V and 2 bases from J, with 14 bases in between. The germline gives CDR1 SNHLY, CDR2 FYNNEI. CDR3 DNA sequence: TGTGCCAGCATTAGGCAGGGGCAGAACTATGGCTACACCTTC. Translating it yields CASIRQGQNYGYTF.

The rearrangement uses TRBV10-1 and TRBJ2-2, with D perhaps matching TRBD1 (5 bases). This CDR3 spans 13 amino acids. Trimming left V 5 bases short and J 3 bases short, with 7 bases between. Germline loops: CDR1 WNHNN, CDR2 SYGVQD (reference sequence). The CDR3 protein is CASSQGYTGELFF. Written as DNA, the CDR3 is TGCGCCAGCAGTCAGGGCTACACCGGGGAGCTGTTTTTT.

The gene calls are TRBV2 and TRBJ1-2, with TRBD1 matching 7 bases. Germline CDR1 is SNHLY and CDR2 is FYNNEI. The J segment lost 4 bases and the V segment lost 7 bases, leaving 9 bases of the junction unmatched. The CDR3 extends over 14 amino acids. CDR3 loop: CASTDGQVGYGYTF. The CDR3 nucleotides are TGTGCCAGCACCGACGGACAGGTTGGCTATGGCTACACCTTC.

The CDR3 region is CASSLKRASVRQYF. CDR3 DNA sequence: TGTGCCAGCAGTTTAAAGCGGGCTTCTGTACGGCAGTACTTC. This chain connects TRBV6-5 to TRBJ2-7; maybe TRBD2 (6 bases). In germline, CDR1 is MNHEY, CDR2 SVGAGI. CDR3 length equals 14 residues. V shed 4 bases and J shed 9 bases, with 19 bases lying between them.